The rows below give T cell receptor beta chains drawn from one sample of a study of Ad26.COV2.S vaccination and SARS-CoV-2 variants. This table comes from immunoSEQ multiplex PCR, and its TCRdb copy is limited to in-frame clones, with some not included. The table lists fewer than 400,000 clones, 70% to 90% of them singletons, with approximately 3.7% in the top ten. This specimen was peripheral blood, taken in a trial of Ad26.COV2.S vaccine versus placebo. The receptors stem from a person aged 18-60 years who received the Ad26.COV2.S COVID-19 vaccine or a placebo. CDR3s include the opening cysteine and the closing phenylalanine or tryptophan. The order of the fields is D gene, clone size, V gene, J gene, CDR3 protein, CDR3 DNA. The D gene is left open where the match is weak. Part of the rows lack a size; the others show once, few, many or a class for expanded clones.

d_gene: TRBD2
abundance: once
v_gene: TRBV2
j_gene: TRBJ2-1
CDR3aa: CASKLRGALDEQFF
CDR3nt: TGTGCCAGCAAGTTGCGGGGGGCCCTGGATGAGCAGTTCTTC

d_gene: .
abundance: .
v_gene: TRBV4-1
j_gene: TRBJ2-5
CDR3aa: CASSQDRAETQYF
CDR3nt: TGCGCCAGCAGCCAAGATCGGGCAGAGACCCAGTACTTC

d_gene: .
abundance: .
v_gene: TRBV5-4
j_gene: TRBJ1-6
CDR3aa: CASSLGRENSPLHF
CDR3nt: TGTGCCAGCAGCTTGGGTAGGGAAAATTCACCCCTCCACTTT

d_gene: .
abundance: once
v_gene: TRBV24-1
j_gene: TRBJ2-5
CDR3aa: CATSPQSSKGGTQYF
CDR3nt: TGTGCCACCAGCCCCCAGAGTTCCAAAGGTGGGACCCAGTACTTC

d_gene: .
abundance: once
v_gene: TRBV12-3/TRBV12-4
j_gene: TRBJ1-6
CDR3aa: CASSLGINSPLHF
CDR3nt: TGTGCCAGCAGTTTAGGGATAAATTCACCCCTCCACTTT

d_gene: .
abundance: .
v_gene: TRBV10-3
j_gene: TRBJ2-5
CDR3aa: CAISESIVTQETQYF
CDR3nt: TGTGCCATCAGTGAGTCGATTGTGACCCAAGAGACCCAGTACTTC

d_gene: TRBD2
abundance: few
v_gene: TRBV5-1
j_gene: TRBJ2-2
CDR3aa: CASSLVLAGGPGELFF
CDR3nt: TGCGCCAGCAGCTTGGTCCTAGCGGGGGGCCCCGGGGAGCTGTTTTTT

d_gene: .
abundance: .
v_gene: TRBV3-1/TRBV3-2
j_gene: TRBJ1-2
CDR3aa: CASSQETDAYGYTF
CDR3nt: TGTGCCAGCAGCCAAGAGACAGATGCCTATGGCTACACCTTC

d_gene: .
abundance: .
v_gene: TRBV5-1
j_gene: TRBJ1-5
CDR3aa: CASSHPLWSSNQPQHF
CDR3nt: TGCGCCAGCAGTCACCCACTTTGGAGTAGCAATCAGCCCCAGCATTTT

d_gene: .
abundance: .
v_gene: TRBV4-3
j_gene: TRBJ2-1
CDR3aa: CASSQDGGTYNEQFF
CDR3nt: TGCGCCAGCAGCCAAGACGGCGGGACTTACAATGAGCAGTTCTTC

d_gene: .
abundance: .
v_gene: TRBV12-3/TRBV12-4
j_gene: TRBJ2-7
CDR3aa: CASSTYYEQYF
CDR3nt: TGTGCCAGCAGTACCTACTACGAGCAGTACTTC

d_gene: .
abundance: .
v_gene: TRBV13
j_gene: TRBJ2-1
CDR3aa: CASSPMGKGGIFEQFF
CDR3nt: TGTGCCAGCAGCCCAATGGGTAAGGGGGGCATTTTTGAGCAGTTCTTC

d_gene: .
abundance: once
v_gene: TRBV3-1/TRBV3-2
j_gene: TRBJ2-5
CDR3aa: CASSQVPGKGQETQYF
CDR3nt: TGTGCCAGCAGCCAAGTTCCGGGGAAGGGACAAGAGACCCAGTACTTC

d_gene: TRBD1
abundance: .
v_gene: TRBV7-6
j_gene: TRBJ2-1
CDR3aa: CASSQGQGGYNEQFF
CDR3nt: TGTGCCAGCAGCCAGGGACAGGGTGGCTACAATGAGCAGTTCTTC

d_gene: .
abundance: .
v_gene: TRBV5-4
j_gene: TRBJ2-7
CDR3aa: CASSFLGGREQYF
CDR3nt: TGTGCCAGCAGCTTCCTTGGGGGCAGGGAGCAGTACTTC

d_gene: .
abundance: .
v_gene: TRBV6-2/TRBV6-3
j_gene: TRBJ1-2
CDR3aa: CASSYVSGNYGYTF
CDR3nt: TGTGCCAGCAGTTACGTTTCTGGGAACTATGGCTACACCTTC

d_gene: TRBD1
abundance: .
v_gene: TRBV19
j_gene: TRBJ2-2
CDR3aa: CASSIDWDREDTGELFF
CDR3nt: TGTGCCAGTAGTATTGACTGGGACAGGGAGGACACCGGGGAGCTGTTTTTT

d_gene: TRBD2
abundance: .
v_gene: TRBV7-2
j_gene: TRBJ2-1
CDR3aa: CASSITSGAYNEQFF
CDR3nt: TGTGCCAGCAGCATTACTAGCGGGGCCTACAATGAGCAGTTCTTC

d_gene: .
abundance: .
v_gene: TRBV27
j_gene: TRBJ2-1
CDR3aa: CASTPSEGVYNEQFF
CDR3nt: TGTGCCAGCACCCCTAGCGAGGGGGTTTATAATGAGCAGTTCTTC

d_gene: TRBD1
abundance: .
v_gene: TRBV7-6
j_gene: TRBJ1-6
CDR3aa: CASSLRGQGVSYNSPLHF
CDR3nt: TGTGCCAGCAGCTTACGAGGACAGGGTGTATCCTATAATTCACCCCTCCACTTT

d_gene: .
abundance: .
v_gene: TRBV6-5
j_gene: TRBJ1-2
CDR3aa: CASSPQIDYGYTF
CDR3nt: TGTGCCAGCAGTCCGCAAATCGACTATGGCTACACCTTC

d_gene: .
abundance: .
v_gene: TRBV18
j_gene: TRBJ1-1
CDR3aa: CASSKTRELNTEAFF
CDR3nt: TGTGCCAGCTCTAAGACCCGGGAACTAAACACTGAAGCTTTCTTT

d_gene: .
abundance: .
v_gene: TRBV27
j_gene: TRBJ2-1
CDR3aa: CASSPVQGDNEQFF
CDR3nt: TGTGCCAGCAGTCCAGTACAGGGTGACAATGAGCAGTTCTTC

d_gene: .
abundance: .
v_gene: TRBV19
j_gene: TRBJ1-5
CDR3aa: CASTKRAGNNQPQHF
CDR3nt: TGTGCCAGTACCAAGAGGGCAGGGAACAATCAGCCCCAGCATTTT

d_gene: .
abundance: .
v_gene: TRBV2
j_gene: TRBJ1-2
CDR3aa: CASEINQIYGYTF
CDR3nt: TGTGCCAGCGAAATCAACCAAATCTATGGCTACACCTTC

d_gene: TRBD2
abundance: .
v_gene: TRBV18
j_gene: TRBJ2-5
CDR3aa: CASSPTRGEETQYF
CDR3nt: TGTGCCAGCTCACCCACGCGGGGGGAAGAGACCCAGTACTTC

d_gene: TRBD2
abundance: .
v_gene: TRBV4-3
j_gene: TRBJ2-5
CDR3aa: CASSLSGLAGETQYF
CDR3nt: TGCGCCAGCAGCCTAAGCGGACTAGCGGGGGAGACCCAGTACTTC

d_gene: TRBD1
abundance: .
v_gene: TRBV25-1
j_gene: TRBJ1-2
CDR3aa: CASSEHLTGVGYTF
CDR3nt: TGTGCCAGCAGTGAACATCTGACAGGGGTCGGCTACACCTTC

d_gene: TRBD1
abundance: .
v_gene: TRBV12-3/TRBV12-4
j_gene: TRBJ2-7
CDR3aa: CASNRDRGLEQYF
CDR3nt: TGTGCCAGCAACCGGGACAGGGGGCTAGAGCAGTACTTC

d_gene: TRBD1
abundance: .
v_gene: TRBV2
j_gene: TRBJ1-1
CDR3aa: CASKTGKGPEAFF
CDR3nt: TGTGCCAGCAAGACAGGGAAGGGACCTGAAGCTTTCTTT

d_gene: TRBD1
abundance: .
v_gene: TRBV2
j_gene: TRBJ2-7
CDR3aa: CASSAVRDRGPYEQYF
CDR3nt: TGTGCCAGCAGTGCTGTCCGTGACAGGGGGCCTTACGAGCAGTACTTC

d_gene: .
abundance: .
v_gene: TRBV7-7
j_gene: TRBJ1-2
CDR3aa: CASSPLGTAEYNYGYTF
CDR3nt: TGTGCCAGCAGCCCTCTGGGCACAGCCGAATATAACTATGGCTACACCTTC

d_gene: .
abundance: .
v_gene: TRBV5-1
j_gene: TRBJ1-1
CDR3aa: CASRMNTEAFF
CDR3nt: TGCGCCAGCCGGATGAACACTGAAGCTTTCTTT

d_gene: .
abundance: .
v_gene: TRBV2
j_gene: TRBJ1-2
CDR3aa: CASRVGNYGYTF
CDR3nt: TGTGCCTCCCGGGTGGGTAACTATGGCTACACCTTC

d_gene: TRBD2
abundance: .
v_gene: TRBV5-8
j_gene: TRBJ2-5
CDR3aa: CASSLAGAIRETQYF
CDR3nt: TGTGCCAGCAGCTTAGCGGGGGCCATTAGAGAGACCCAGTACTTC

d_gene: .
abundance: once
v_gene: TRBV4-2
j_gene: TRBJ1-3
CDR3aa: CASSQDPDIYGNTIYF
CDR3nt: TGTGCCAGCAGCCAAGATCCTGACATCTACGGAAACACCATATATTTT

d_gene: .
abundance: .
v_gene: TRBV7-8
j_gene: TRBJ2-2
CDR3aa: CASSLEGDAKSYTGELFF
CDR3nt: TGTGCCAGCAGCCTAGAGGGGGACGCTAAAAGTTACACCGGGGAGCTGTTTTTT

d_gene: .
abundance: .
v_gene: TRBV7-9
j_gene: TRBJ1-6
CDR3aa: CASSPKYPAVNSPLHF
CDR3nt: TGTGCCAGCAGCCCTAAATATCCCGCTGTGAATTCACCCCTCCACTTT

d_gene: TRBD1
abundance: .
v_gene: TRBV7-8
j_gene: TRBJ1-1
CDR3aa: CASSSDRGAEAFF
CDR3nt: TGTGCCAGCAGCTCGGACAGGGGAGCTGAAGCTTTCTTT

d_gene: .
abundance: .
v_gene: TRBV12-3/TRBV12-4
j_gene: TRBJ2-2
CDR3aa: CASSLFAGELFF
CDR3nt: TGTGCCAGCAGTTTGTTCGCCGGGGAGCTGTTTTTT

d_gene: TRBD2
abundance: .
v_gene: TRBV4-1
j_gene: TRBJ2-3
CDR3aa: CASSPVTPLAAPSYTQYF
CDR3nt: TGCGCCAGCAGCCCAGTAACCCCACTAGCGGCCCCTTCTTATACGCAGTATTTT

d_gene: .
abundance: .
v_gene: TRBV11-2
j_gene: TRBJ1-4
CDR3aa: CASRYGTSEKLFF
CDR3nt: TGTGCCAGCAGATACGGGACGAGCGAAAAACTGTTTTTT

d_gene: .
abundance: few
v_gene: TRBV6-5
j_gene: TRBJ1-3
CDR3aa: CASSQRNSGNTIYF
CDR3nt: TGTGCCAGCAGTCAGAGAAACTCTGGAAACACCATATATTTT

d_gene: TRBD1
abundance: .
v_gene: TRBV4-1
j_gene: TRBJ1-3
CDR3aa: CASSTTGGENTIYF
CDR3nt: TGCGCCAGCAGCACTACAGGGGGCGAAAACACCATATATTTT

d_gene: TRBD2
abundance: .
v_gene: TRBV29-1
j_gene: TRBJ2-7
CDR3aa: CSVSLGLAASYEQYF
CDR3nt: TGCAGCGTTTCACTAGGACTAGCGGCCTCCTACGAGCAGTACTTC

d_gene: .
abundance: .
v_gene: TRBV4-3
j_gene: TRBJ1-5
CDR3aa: CASSQDSYSNQPQHF
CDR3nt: TGCGCCAGCAGCCAGGACAGTTATAGCAATCAGCCCCAGCATTTT

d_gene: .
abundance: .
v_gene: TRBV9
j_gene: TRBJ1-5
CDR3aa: CASSVGRGLGQPQHF
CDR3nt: TGTGCCAGCAGCGTAGGTCGTGGGCTCGGACAGCCCCAGCATTTT

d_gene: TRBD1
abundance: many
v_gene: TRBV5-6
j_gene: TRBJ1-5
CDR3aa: CASSLTGEGNQPQHF
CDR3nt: TGTGCCAGCAGCTTGACAGGGGAGGGCAATCAGCCCCAGCATTTT

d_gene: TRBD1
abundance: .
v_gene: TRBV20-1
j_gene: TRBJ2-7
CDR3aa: CSASNRGTYEQYF
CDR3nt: TGCAGTGCTAGTAACAGGGGAACCTACGAGCAGTACTTC

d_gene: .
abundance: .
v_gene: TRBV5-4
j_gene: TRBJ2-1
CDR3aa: CASSLDVSSYNEQFF
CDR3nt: TGTGCCAGCAGCTTGGACGTCAGCTCCTACAATGAGCAGTTCTTC

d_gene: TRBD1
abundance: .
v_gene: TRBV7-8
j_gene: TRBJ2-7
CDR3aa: CASSFDRAYEQYF
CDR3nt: TGTGCCAGCAGCTTTGACAGGGCCTACGAGCAGTACTTC

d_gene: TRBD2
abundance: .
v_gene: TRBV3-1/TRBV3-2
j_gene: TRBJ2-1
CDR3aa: CASSQEALASSYNEQFF
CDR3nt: TGTGCCAGCAGCCAAGAAGCACTAGCGAGCTCCTACAATGAGCAGTTCTTC

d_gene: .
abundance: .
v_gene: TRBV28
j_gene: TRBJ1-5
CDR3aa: CASRPQTDRNQPQHF
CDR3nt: TGTGCCAGTCGGCCCCAGACAGACCGCAATCAGCCCCAGCATTTT

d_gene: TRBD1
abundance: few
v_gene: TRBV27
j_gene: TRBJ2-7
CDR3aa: CASSTGRRSYEQYF
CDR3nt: TGTGCCAGCTCGACAGGGCGAAGGTCCTACGAGCAGTACTTC

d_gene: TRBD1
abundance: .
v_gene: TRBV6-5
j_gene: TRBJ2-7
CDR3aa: CASIGQGRYEQYF
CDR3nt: TGTGCCAGCATCGGACAGGGGAGATACGAGCAGTACTTC